This T cell receptor (beta chain) emerged from a study of response to subunit inactivated influenza vaccine. TCRdb redid the calling of the RT-PCR reads with MiXCR, one entry per CDR3 protein. The repertoire holds more than 700,000 distinct CDR3 sequences, with 21% as singletons. The CDR3 has 13 residues. Germline CDR1 is GTSNPN and CDR2 is SVGIG (reference sequence). A note on this clonotype: The antigen remains unidentified. One junction end disagrees with the germline gene, perhaps due to a read error.

The study, taken as a whole, reports: The authors offered the suggestion that each seasonal influenza vaccination recruits few new T cells.

The receptor was isolated from a man aged 50 to 60 who received an inactivated influenza vaccine. This chain uses TRBV30 with TRBJ1-1, with D perhaps TRBD1 (6 bases). The sequencing here drew on PBMCs from blood, taken 5 days after vaccination. The CDR3 here is CAWSVQRDTEAFF. The DNA of the CDR3 is TGTGCCTGGAGTGTACAGCGGGACACTGAAGCCTTCTTT.